A selection of T cell receptor beta chains follows, all from one sample in a study of T cells expressing NK-cell markers. TCRdb re-analyzed the 5' RACE reads; it lists each CDR3 protein once, without DNA. The sample table sets out a few hundred thousand distinct CDR3 sequences. The material sequenced was blood T cells: a sorted CD56 or NKG2C T cell subset, CD4+ or CD8+ T cells, or bulk PBMC T cells (not recorded which). The source of these receptors is a man between 18 and 69 years old in good health. Both conserved end residues are part of each CDR3.

v_gene	j_gene	CDR3aa
TRBV29-1	TRBJ1-1	CSAVYRTVMDTEAFF
TRBV14	TRBJ2-3	CASSQVTVVGGGGKDTQYF
TRBV11-2	TRBJ1-1	CASSERQGSEAFF
TRBV12-3/TRBV12-4	TRBJ2-2	CASSRRQGSTGELFF
TRBV21-1	TRBJ2-5	CASSAGATGTQYF
TRBV7-9	TRBJ2-7	CASRYGTGVGYEQYF
TRBV12-3/TRBV12-4	TRBJ2-7	CASSLSAKGGYEQYF
TRBV6-1	TRBJ2-7	CASRLGTHTYEQYF
TRBV7-9	TRBJ2-1	CASSPGPYNEQFF
TRBV10-3	TRBJ1-1	CAISGVLTGENTEAFF
TRBV10-2	TRBJ2-1	CASRKSGGEFNEQFF
TRBV20-1	TRBJ2-3	CSARDLRGLSDTQYF
TRBV5-1	TRBJ1-1	CASSSGRSLNTEAFF
TRBV24-1	TRBJ2-7	CATMTGQGPHHSYEQYF
TRBV5-1	TRBJ2-4	CASSPDRGQGKNIQYF
TRBV7-2	TRBJ1-2	CASSPDRKNYGYTF
TRBV5-1	TRBJ2-1	CASSGGQGNYNEQFF
TRBV6-4	TRBJ2-3	CASSDSPAPADTQYF
TRBV2	TRBJ2-7	CASKKRGGTYEQYF
TRBV9	TRBJ1-3	CASSVGGRTGNTIYF
TRBV5-1	TRBJ1-2	CASSYRDRGRYGYTF
TRBV27	TRBJ1-2	CASSLQPDYGYTF
TRBV9	TRBJ1-2	CASSVRDRLNYGYTF
TRBV2	TRBJ2-3	CASSEAGGSTDTQYF
TRBV20-1	TRBJ1-1	CSARRFYGNTEAFF
TRBV12-5	TRBJ2-5	CASGLGTSGETQYF
TRBV2	TRBJ2-7	CASSEMKRGTYERQYF